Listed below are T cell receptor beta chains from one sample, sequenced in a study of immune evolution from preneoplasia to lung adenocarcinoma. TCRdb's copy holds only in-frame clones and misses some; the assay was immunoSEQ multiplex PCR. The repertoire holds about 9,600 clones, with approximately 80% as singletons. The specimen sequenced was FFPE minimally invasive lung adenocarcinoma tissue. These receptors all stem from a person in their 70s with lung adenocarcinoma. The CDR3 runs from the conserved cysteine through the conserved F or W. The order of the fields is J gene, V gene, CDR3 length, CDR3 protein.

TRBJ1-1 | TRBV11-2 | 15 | CASSLARGMNTEAFF
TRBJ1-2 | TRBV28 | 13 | CASSNEQVYGYTF
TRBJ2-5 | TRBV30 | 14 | CAWSGSGRGETQYF
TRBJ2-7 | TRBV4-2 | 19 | CASSQSPFDASASSYEQYF
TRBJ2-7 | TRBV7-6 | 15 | CASSPQTGEISEQYF
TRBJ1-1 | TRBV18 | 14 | CASSPTGLNTEAFF
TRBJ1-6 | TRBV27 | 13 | CASSSGPNSPLHF
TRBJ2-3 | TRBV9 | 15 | CASSARQGGDDTQYF
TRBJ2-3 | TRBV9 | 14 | CASSVGPEGDTQYF
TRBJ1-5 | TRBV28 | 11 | CASAGDEPQHF
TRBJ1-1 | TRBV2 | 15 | CASSDRFLMNTEAFF
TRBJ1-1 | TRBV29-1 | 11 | CSAERNTEAFF
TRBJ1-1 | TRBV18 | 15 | CASSLGQRGNTEAFF
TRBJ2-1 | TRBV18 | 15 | CASSLPVGSYNEQFF
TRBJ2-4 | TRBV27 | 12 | CASSLMGNIQYF
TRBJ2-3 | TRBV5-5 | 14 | CASSLGQVGDTQYF
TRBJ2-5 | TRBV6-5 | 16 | CASSSRGSGLQETQYF
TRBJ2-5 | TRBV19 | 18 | CASSRRASGGGNQETQYF
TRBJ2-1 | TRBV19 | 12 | CASGEVRNEQFF
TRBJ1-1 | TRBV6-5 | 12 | CASINRVFTAFF
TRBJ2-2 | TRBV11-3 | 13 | CASSFPPSGELFF
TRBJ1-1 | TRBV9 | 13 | CASSYGRGTEAFF
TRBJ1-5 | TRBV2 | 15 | CASTRQGRGNQPQHF
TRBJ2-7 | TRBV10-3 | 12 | CATQRKAYEQYF
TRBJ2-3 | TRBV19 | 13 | CATRPLTTDTQYF
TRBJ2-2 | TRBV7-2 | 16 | CASRKTGGGYTGELFF
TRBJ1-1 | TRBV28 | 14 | CASSLWQGATEAFF
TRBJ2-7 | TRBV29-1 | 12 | CSVVWKGYEQYF
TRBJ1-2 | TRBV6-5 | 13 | CASSQGGPQVYTF
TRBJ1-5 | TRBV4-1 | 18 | CASSQDWYLVLGNQPQHF
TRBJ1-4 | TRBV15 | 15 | CATSRVLRDDEKLFF
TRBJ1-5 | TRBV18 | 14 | CASSLTGSNQPQHF
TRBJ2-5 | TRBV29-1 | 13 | CSVLQGEGETQYF
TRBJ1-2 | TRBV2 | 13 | CASKPKREYGYTF
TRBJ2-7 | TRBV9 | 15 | CASSVGTDSSYEQYF
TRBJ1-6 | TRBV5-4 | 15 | CASSPGGSYNSPLHF
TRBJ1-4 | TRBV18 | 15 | CASSLDRSPNEKLFF
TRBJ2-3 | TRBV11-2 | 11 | CASSLGDTQYF
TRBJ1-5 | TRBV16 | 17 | CASSQYKAGGPNQPQHF
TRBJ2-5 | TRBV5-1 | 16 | CATNPGRVSPQETQYF
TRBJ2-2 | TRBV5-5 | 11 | CASLGSGELFF
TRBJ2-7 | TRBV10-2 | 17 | CASSDSRLSTSNYEQYF
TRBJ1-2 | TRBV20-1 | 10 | CSAGVDGYTF
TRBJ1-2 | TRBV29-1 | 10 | CSVDWGGYTF
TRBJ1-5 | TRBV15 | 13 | CATRGVGGQPQHF
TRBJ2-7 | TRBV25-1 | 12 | CASSGQGARQYF
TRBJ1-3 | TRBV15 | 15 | CATSRNRNSGNTIYF
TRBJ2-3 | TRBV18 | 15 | CASSPGSGARDTQYF
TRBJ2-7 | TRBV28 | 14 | CASSLGQASYEQYF
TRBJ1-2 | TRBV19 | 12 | CASSVRGGGYTF
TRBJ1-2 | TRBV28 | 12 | CASSFEATTYTF